These T cell receptor beta chains were read from a single sample in a study of response to subunit inactivated influenza vaccine. TCRdb re-derived calls from the RT-PCR reads in MiXCR, one entry per CDR3 protein. The sample carries around 150,000 distinct CDR3 sequences, 11% recorded once. This sample comprised non-naive T cells sorted from PBMCs, obtained 40 to 50 days after vaccination. The receptors were gathered from a middle-aged man who received an inactivated influenza vaccine. Both conserved end residues are part of each CDR3. D genes are given only for firm matches. Only some rows state a clone size, as once, few, many or a class for expanded clones.

D,length,size,V,J,CDR3,DNA
-,14,-,TRBV20-1,TRBJ1-2,CSARVGGAYYGYTF,TGCAGTGCTAGAGTGGGGGGGGCATACTATGGCTACACCTTC
-,14,many,TRBV7-2,TRBJ2-3,CASSPQVFTDTQYF,TGTGCCAGCAGCCCCCAGGTTTTCACAGATACGCAGTATTTT
-,14,many,TRBV7-2,TRBJ1-1,CASSFALRNTEAFF,TGTGCCAGCAGCTTTGCACTACGTAACACTGAAGCTTTCTTT
TRBD2,14,-,TRBV27,TRBJ2-5,CASSTSGREETQYF,TGTGCCAGCAGTACCAGCGGGAGGGAAGAGACCCAGTACTTC
-,14,-,TRBV5-5,TRBJ1-1,CASSFGRVNTEAFF,TGTGCCAGCAGCTTCGGCAGGGTGAACACTGAAGCTTTCTTT
TRBD2,15,few,TRBV4-2,TRBJ2-5,CASSPGGRSQETQYF,TGTGCCAGCAGCCCCGGGGGGAGGAGCCAAGAGACCCAGTACTTC
TRBD1,14,-,TRBV20-1,TRBJ2-5,CSAERTGGQETQYF,TGCAGTGCGGAAAGGACAGGGGGCCAAGAGACCCAGTACTTC
TRBD2,15,many,TRBV6-1,TRBJ2-2,CASRSSGARTGELFF,TGTGCCAGCAGGTCTAGCGGGGCCCGCACCGGGGAGCTGTTTTTT
TRBD2,14,many,TRBV3-1,TRBJ2-3,CASSRAGGQDTQYF,TGTGCCAGCAGCCGAGCGGGAGGACAAGATACGCAGTATTTT
-,20,-,TRBV14,TRBJ2-2,CASSQFRRPLQGPNTGELFF,TGTGCCAGCAGCCAATTTCGTCGTCCATTGCAGGGACCGAACACCGGGGAGCTGTTTTTT
-,14,many,TRBV5-1,TRBJ2-5,CASSPNSRRETQYF,TGCGCCAGCAGCCCTAATAGTAGGAGGGAGACCCAGTACTTC
TRBD1,15,-,TRBV5-1,TRBJ2-1,CASSPSGQGSNEQFF,TGCGCCAGCAGCCCTTCGGGACAGGGAAGCAATGAGCAGTTCTTC
-,13,-,TRBV20-1,TRBJ1-2,CSARDYAGKTKVF,TGCAGTGCTAGAGATTATGCGGGAAAAACTAAAGTCTTC
TRBD1,15,-,TRBV6-1,TRBJ1-6,CASSTGGVINSPLHF,TGTGCCAGCAGTACAGGGGGTGTTATTAATTCACCCCTCCACTTT
TRBD1,16,many,TRBV4-2,TRBJ1-2,CASSPQLRQGAYGYTF,TGTGCCAGCAGCCCCCAACTTCGACAGGGGGCGTATGGCTACACCTTC
-,15,many,TRBV6-1,TRBJ2-3,CASSLGGISTDTQYF,TGTGCCAGCAGCCTCGGGGGAATTAGCACAGATACGCAGTATTTT
-,19,few,TRBV11-2,TRBJ2-1,CASSWGLNTRGDWDNEQFF,TGTGCCAGCAGCTGGGGACTCAATACTCGTGGCGACTGGGACAATGAGCAGTTCTTC
-,13,many,TRBV12-3/TRBV12-4,TRBJ1-5,CASSGGANQPQHF,TGTGCCAGCAGTGGGGGGGCAAATCAGCCCCAGCATTTT
-,16,many,TRBV12-3/TRBV12-4,TRBJ2-7,CASSARTRQSSYEQYF,TGTGCCAGCAGTGCCAGAACGAGACAGTCATCCTACGAGCAGTACTTC
TRBD2,16,few,TRBV10-2,TRBJ2-5,CASSPWTSGAQETQYF,TGCGCCAGCAGTCCCTGGACTAGCGGGGCCCAAGAGACCCAGTACTTC
-,16,few,TRBV6-5,TRBJ2-7,CASSYSGQQSSYEQYF,TGTGCCAGCAGTTACTCGGGCCAACAGAGCTCCTACGAGCAGTACTTC
-,16,many,TRBV20-1,TRBJ2-3,CSARDLLATHTDTQYF,TGCAGTGCTAGAGATTTGCTAGCGACTCACACAGATACGCAGTATTTT
-,13,many,TRBV12-3/TRBV12-4,TRBJ2-7,CASSIGTPTEQYF,TGTGCCAGCAGTATCGGGACACCCACCGAGCAGTACTTC
TRBD2,16,many,TRBV7-2,TRBJ2-7,CASSWRGAGGRNEQYF,TGTGCCAGCAGCTGGAGGGGAGCGGGAGGTAGGAACGAGCAGTACTTC
TRBD1,14,-,TRBV7-9,TRBJ2-7,CASSLRDRDYEQYF,TGTGCCAGCAGCCTCCGGGACAGGGACTACGAGCAGTACTTC
-,13,medium-sized,TRBV7-2,TRBJ2-5,CASSRILRETQYF,TGTGCCAGCAGCCGGATCCTGCGGGAGACCCAGTACTTC
TRBD1,15,-,TRBV4-2,TRBJ1-2,CASSPDRNGNYGYTF,TGTGCCAGCAGCCCGGACAGGAATGGAAACTATGGCTACACCTTC
TRBD1,14,many,TRBV20-1,TRBJ2-7,CSARSTGGSYEQYF,TGCAGTGCTAGATCGACAGGGGGTTCCTACGAGCAGTACTTC
-,12,many,TRBV7-2,TRBJ2-3,CASSAYTDTQYF,TGTGCCAGCAGCGCATACACAGATACGCAGTATTTT
-,12,-,TRBV5-4,TRBJ2-3,CASSCDTSTQYF,TGTGCCAGCAGCTGTGACACTAGCACGCAGTATTTT
-,14,few,TRBV4-1,TRBJ2-2,CASSMGFDTGELFF,TGCGCCAGCAGTATGGGCTTCGACACCGGGGAGCTGTTTTTT
-,15,few,TRBV5-1,TRBJ2-1,CASSLDAGSYNEQFF,TGCGCCAGCAGCTTGGATGCTGGCTCCTACAATGAGCAGTTCTTC
TRBD1,15,-,TRBV20-1,TRBJ2-3,CSARSQGVNTDTQYF,TGCAGTGCTAGGTCGCAGGGGGTAAATACAGATACGCAGTATTTT
-,11,few,TRBV29-1,TRBJ1-2,CSIYGADGYTF,TGCAGCATTTATGGGGCCGACGGCTACACCTTC
TRBD1,13,many,TRBV13,TRBJ2-2,CASRSRGPGELFF,TGTGCCAGCAGATCCAGGGGGCCCGGGGAGCTGTTTTTT
-,16,-,TRBV5-8,TRBJ1-5,CASSPGRGKSNQPQHF,TGTGCCAGCAGCCCGGGACGGGGAAAAAGCAATCAGCCCCAGCATTTT
-,16,many,TRBV7-6,TRBJ2-3,CASSPRSGSSTDTQYF,TGTGCCAGCAGCCCCCGCTCTGGTAGCAGCACAGATACGCAGTATTTT
-,18,many,TRBV28,TRBJ2-7,CASRSSRPRDSYSYEQYF,TGTGCCAGCAGATCCAGTAGACCTCGGGACTCCTACTCCTACGAGCAGTACTTC
TRBD1,14,-,TRBV28,TRBJ2-5,CASSLGTGRETQYF,TGTGCCAGCAGTTTGGGGACAGGGAGGGAGACCCAGTACTTC
TRBD2,15,-,TRBV5-4,TRBJ2-7,CASSPGLAGDYEQYF,TGTGCCAGCAGCCCCGGACTAGCGGGGGACTACGAGCAGTACTTC
TRBD1,14,-,TRBV12-3/TRBV12-4,TRBJ1-5,CASSNRGREQPQHF,TGTGCCAGCAGCAACAGGGGGCGAGAGCAGCCCCAGCATTTT
TRBD2,16,few,TRBV19,TRBJ2-1,CASSTQAGVSYNEQFF,TGTGCCAGTAGTACCCAAGCGGGGGTCTCCTACAATGAGCAGTTCTTC
-,16,-,TRBV4-1,TRBJ1-1,CASSQDQVLSNTEAFF,TGCGCCAGCAGCCAAGATCAAGTGTTGTCGAACACTGAAGCTTTCTTT
-,13,few,TRBV29-1,TRBJ1-5,CSVGQASNQPQHF,TGCAGCGTTGGCCAGGCAAGCAATCAGCCCCAGCATTTT
-,15,many,TRBV4-1,TRBJ1-2,CASSQYRDSNYGYTF,TGCGCCAGCAGCCAGTACAGGGATAGTAACTATGGCTACACCTTC
-,18,-,TRBV6-1,TRBJ1-1,CASSPRKGQGPLNTEAFF,TGTGCCAGCAGTCCCCGAAAGGGTCAGGGGCCCCTGAACACTGAAGCTTTCTTT
-,15,few,TRBV9,TRBJ2-1,CASSPGGPSYNEQFF,TGTGCCAGCAGCCCTGGAGGGCCTTCCTACAATGAGCAGTTCTTC
-,13,few,TRBV7-2,TRBJ2-7,CASSLPQGYEQYF,TGTGCCAGCAGCTTACCCCAGGGGTACGAGCAGTACTTC